This is a list of T cell receptor beta chains from one sample in a study of blood T cell repertoires in COVID-19. Sequencing was performed with immunoSEQ multiplex PCR; in TCRdb, only in-frame clones are kept and a portion is missing. This sample carries fewer than 400,000 clones, about 83% of them seen once, and the ten largest clones take 10%. Sequencing was done on a sample of PBMCs or T cells enriched from blood (not recorded which). Source of these receptors: a woman in her fifties or sixties who had recovered from COVID-19. Both conserved end residues are part of each CDR3. The D gene is left open where the match is weak. Clone size is given for some rows only: seen once, a few or many times, or a class if the clone is expanded.

j_call: TRBJ2-7; v_call: TRBV4-1; d_call: NA; clone_size: NA; cdr3_nt: TGCGCCAGCAGCCAAGAAAGTCGGGTTTCCTCCTACGAGCAGTACTTC; cdr3_aa: CASSQESRVSSYEQYF
j_call: TRBJ2-5; v_call: TRBV6-1; d_call: TRBD1; clone_size: NA; cdr3_nt: TGTGCCAGCAGTGAAAAGCAGGGGGTTGGAGAGACCCAGTACTTC; cdr3_aa: CASSEKQGVGETQYF
j_call: TRBJ1-4; v_call: TRBV7-2; d_call: NA; clone_size: NA; cdr3_nt: TGTGCCAGCAGCTTAGGGGGAGCGGGCCCAACTAATGAAAAACTGTTTTTT; cdr3_aa: CASSLGGAGPTNEKLFF
j_call: TRBJ2-7; v_call: TRBV27; d_call: TRBD1; clone_size: NA; cdr3_nt: TGTGCCAGCAGTACCCCCGGGACAGCCTCCTACGAGCAGTACTTC; cdr3_aa: CASSTPGTASYEQYF
j_call: TRBJ2-3; v_call: TRBV27; d_call: TRBD2; clone_size: NA; cdr3_nt: TGTGCCAGCAGTTTACGCTCCCCCGGGGGGAGGGATACGCAGTATTTT; cdr3_aa: CASSLRSPGGRDTQYF
j_call: TRBJ2-7; v_call: TRBV10-1; d_call: TRBD2; clone_size: once; cdr3_nt: TGCGCCAGCCGCCGGCGGGGGAGGGAGGGCTACGAGCAGTACTTC; cdr3_aa: CASRRRGREGYEQYF
j_call: TRBJ1-2; v_call: TRBV27; d_call: TRBD1; clone_size: NA; cdr3_nt: TGTGCCAGCAGTTTACGGACCTCGACAGGGTGGCACTATGGCTACACCTTC; cdr3_aa: CASSLRTSTGWHYGYTF
j_call: TRBJ2-6; v_call: TRBV19; d_call: TRBD1; clone_size: NA; cdr3_nt: TGTGCCAGCCGTCCGGGACAGGGGGCTGGGGCCAACGTCCTGACTTTC; cdr3_aa: CASRPGQGAGANVLTF
j_call: TRBJ2-3; v_call: TRBV14; d_call: NA; clone_size: NA; cdr3_nt: TGTGCCAGCAGCCAAGCTAGCGAGGCAGATACGCAGTATTTT; cdr3_aa: CASSQASEADTQYF
j_call: TRBJ1-3; v_call: TRBV4-1; d_call: NA; clone_size: NA; cdr3_nt: TGCGCCAGCAGCCGAGGGGACTCCCGCTCTGGAAACACCATATATTTT; cdr3_aa: CASSRGDSRSGNTIYF
j_call: TRBJ1-1; v_call: TRBV10-3; d_call: TRBD1; clone_size: NA; cdr3_nt: TGTGCCATCAGTCCTCGAGGGACAGCGAACACTGAAGCTTTCTTT; cdr3_aa: CAISPRGTANTEAFF
j_call: TRBJ2-7; v_call: TRBV5-1; d_call: TRBD1; clone_size: NA; cdr3_nt: TGCGCCAGCAGCTACGGGACAGGGAACCACGAGCAGTACTTC; cdr3_aa: CASSYGTGNHEQYF
j_call: TRBJ1-2; v_call: TRBV6-5; d_call: NA; clone_size: NA; cdr3_nt: TGTGCCAGCAGTTACTCTCAGGCCCAGTCTGGCTACACCTTC; cdr3_aa: CASSYSQAQSGYTF
j_call: TRBJ1-2; v_call: TRBV24-1; d_call: NA; clone_size: NA; cdr3_nt: TGTGCCACCAGTCCCCAGGGAAATGGCTACACCTTC; cdr3_aa: CATSPQGNGYTF
j_call: TRBJ1-2; v_call: TRBV7-8; d_call: TRBD1; clone_size: once; cdr3_nt: TGTGCCAGCAGCAAAACTCGGACAGGGAGGATCTATGGCTACACCTTC; cdr3_aa: CASSKTRTGRIYGYTF
j_call: TRBJ1-1; v_call: TRBV3-1/TRBV3-2; d_call: NA; clone_size: NA; cdr3_nt: TGTGCCAGCAGCCGGAGCCAGGACATTGAAGCTTTCTTT; cdr3_aa: CASSRSQDIEAFF
j_call: TRBJ1-4; v_call: TRBV4-3; d_call: TRBD1; clone_size: NA; cdr3_nt: TGCGCCAGCAGCCCGGGGACAGGGTGGGAAAAACTGTTTTTT; cdr3_aa: CASSPGTGWEKLFF
j_call: TRBJ1-1; v_call: TRBV18; d_call: TRBD1; clone_size: NA; cdr3_nt: TGTGCCAGCGCCGGACAGGGGAACACTGAAGCTTTCTTT; cdr3_aa: CASAGQGNTEAFF
j_call: TRBJ1-6; v_call: TRBV27; d_call: TRBD1; clone_size: NA; cdr3_nt: TGTGCCAGCAAACTTGGACAGGAAGAATTTCTCCTCCACTTT; cdr3_aa: CASKLGQEEFLLHF
j_call: TRBJ1-1; v_call: TRBV29-1; d_call: TRBD1; clone_size: NA; cdr3_nt: TGCAGCATCCGGGACAGCTTGAACACTGAAGCTTTCTTT; cdr3_aa: CSIRDSLNTEAFF